These 8 T cell receptor beta chains came from one sample sequenced in a study of cytomegalovirus exposure and HLA in healthy donors. PCR primers comprised 60 Vbeta and 13 Jbeta primers. Measured with immunoSEQ multiplex PCR; TCRdb has only the in-frame clones, and not every one. The repertoire shows about 110,000 clones; the top ten hold about 4%. The specimen sequenced was PBMCs. These receptor sequences come from a man under 40 in good health and CMV-seronegative.

V is TRBV5-1 and J is TRBJ2-1; 10 bases align to TRBD2. V gave up 0 bases and J gave up 2 bases; unmatched junction bases: 2. The germline gives CDR1 SGHRS, CDR2 YFSETQ. CDR3 length equals 16 residues. The CDR3 protein is CASSLERGGPYNEQFF. CDR3 bases: TGCGCCAGCAGCTTGGAGCGGGGGGGCCCCTACAATGAGCAGTTCTTC.

The CDR3 DNA is TGTGCCACCAGCAGAGGGGAGGGGTTGAACACTGAAGCTTTCTTT. Its protein product is CATSRGEGLNTEAFF. The V call is TRBV15, the J call TRBJ1-1, with a possible D match to TRBD1 (5 bases). CDR1 and CDR2 (germline): LNHNV, YYDKDF (reference sequence). V lost 1 base and J lost 0, with 9 bases in between. This CDR3 comprises 15 residues.

V usage is TRBV18 and J usage is TRBJ1-4; the D gene is possibly TRBD1 (5 bases). V was pared by 6 bases and J by 8 bases, with 19 bases between. The CDR3 contains 15 residues. CDR1 and CDR2 from the germline V gene are KGHSH and LQKENI. CDR3 coding DNA: TGTGCCAGCTCGCCTCAGGAGGGACTTCAGGAAAAACTGTTTTTT. Translated, it gives CASSPQEGLQEKLFF.

The chain links TRBV5-8 to TRBJ1-2; D perhaps matches TRBD1 (5 bases). CDR3 size: 16 residues. Germline values: CDR1 SGHTS, CDR2 YDEGEE. The germline V and J ends were trimmed by 1 base and 0 bases, with 13 bases remaining between them. The CDR3 coding sequence is TGTGCCAGCAGCTTGAACCTCAGGGCATCTAACTATGGCTACACCTTC. Translation gives CASSLNLRASNYGYTF.

This sequence joins TRBV6-5 and TRBJ2-7, with TRBD1 matching 8 bases. The CDR3 is 14 residues long. The germline V gene has CDR1 MNHEY and CDR2 SVGAGI. V shed 6 bases, J shed 3 bases, and the junction held 7 bases outside the gene matches. CDR3 amino acids: CASRTTGAYYEQYF. DNA for the CDR3: TGTGCCAGCAGAACGACAGGGGCCTACTACGAGCAGTACTTC.

The chain combines TRBV7-9 with TRBJ2-1; D is uncertain. This CDR3 contains 12 residues. Germline values: CDR1 SEHNR, CDR2 FQNEAQ (reference sequence). The V end was cut by 5 bases, the J end by 4 bases, with 6 bases between. The CDR3 DNA is TGTGCCAGCAGCACTGTATACAATGAGCAGTTCTTC. Translated: CASSTVYNEQFF.

The rearrangement joins TRBV7-9 to TRBJ2-3; 7 bases are a match to TRBD1. Germline values: CDR1 SEHNR, CDR2 FQNEAQ (reference sequence). The CDR3 is 15 amino acids. J lost 4 bases, V lost 5 bases, and 9 bases had no gene match. CDR3 sequence (DNA): TGTGCCAGCAGCCTACAGGGGAGTGAGGCAGATACGCAGTATTTT. This sequence encodes CASSLQGSEADTQYF.

The chain combines TRBV28 with TRBJ2-2; tentative D call: TRBD1 (6 bases). Germline V lookup: CDR1 MDHEN, CDR2 SYDVKM. The CDR3 loop spans 13 amino acids. V was trimmed by 4 bases and J by 6 bases, leaving 9 bases between them. The CDR3 nucleotides are TGTGCCAGCAGTTCCGGACAGCCCGGGGAGCTGTTTTTT. Its protein product is CASSSGQPGELFF.